This TCR beta chain comes out of a study of blood T cell repertoires in COVID-19 (dated by TCRdb to the early 2020s). Looking at the study overall: Collaborator samples came from the United States, Italy and Spain and covered acute and convalescent phases of COVID-19. The material from the prospective study consisted of cDNA or gDNA derived from T cells, B-cell-depleted T cells, or PBMCs. Subjects who had been exposed to COVID-19, were actively infected with it, or had recovered from it provided the deeply sampled blood TCRbeta repertoires that made up the dataset. A freely available public database, intended as a resource for researchers studying the immune response to SARS-CoV-2, is where the repertoires were released. Samples were obtained from the ongoing ImmuneRACE study (first 160 participants) and from over a thousand subjects provided by 6 global collaborators. Nearly every sample came with metadata listing a de-identified subject ID, COVID-19 status, age in years and sex. Where HLA class I and class II types were available, the types were taken from metadata supplied by the sample provider, not from assay-based typing.

At one collaborating source in Seattle, patients were enrolled during active infection and were followed longitudinally through the course of disease. The collaborating institutions used their own protocols to collect whole blood in K2EDTA tubes. For TCRbeta analysis, collaborators shipped samples in one of three forms: frozen whole blood, isolated PBMCs, or DNA extracted from either of those sample types. TCRbeta CDR3 regions were amplified from genomic DNA by means of the immunoSEQ Assay, a bias-controlled multiplex PCR. On the study's bioinformatics: The number of nucleated cells in each sample was estimated from the amplification of reference gene primers within the assay. To quantify the absolute abundance of each unique TCRbeta CDR3 rearrangement, sequence reads were collapsed and filtered. Productive Simpson clonality was computed per sample as the square root of Simpson's diversity index over productive rearrangements. TCRdb carries this immuneACCESS record with in-frame sequences only. Its versions omit some clonotypes, under half of them owing to an unresolved V gene in the studies checked, with the rest unexplained. For V, J and clone size, that table is used; D and trimming come from the DNA. In all, the sample holds 300,000 to 350,000 clones, and roughly 88% of those were seen once. 1.6% of the sample rests with the top ten.

Beyond this particular receptor, the publication reports: How much clinical and demographic metadata was included differed by source and by participant, and the metadata was provided uncurated.

Of note for this clone: This clone's antigen is unknown. There are no base qualities to consult, and no much larger clone falls within one base.

From a lookup of the germline V gene, CDR1 and CDR2 are SNHLY and FYNNEI. The CDR3 numbers 15 residues from cysteine through phenylalanine. Only the CDR3 portion is preserved as DNA: 45 bases, with reading frame beginning at the first base. Here V drops 8 bases and J drops 2 bases, and the junction holds 11 bases not matched to any gene. The V and J segments used are TRBV2 and TRBJ2-7; 8 junctional bases match TRBD1. The receptor comes from a woman between 25 and 40 years old with COVID-19, enrolled during active disease. Material for sequencing was peripheral blood. This receptor carries the CDR3 CASGFRDRQAYEQYF. The sequence in DNA is TGTGCCAGCGGGTTCCGGGACAGGCAAGCCTACGAGCAGTACTTC.